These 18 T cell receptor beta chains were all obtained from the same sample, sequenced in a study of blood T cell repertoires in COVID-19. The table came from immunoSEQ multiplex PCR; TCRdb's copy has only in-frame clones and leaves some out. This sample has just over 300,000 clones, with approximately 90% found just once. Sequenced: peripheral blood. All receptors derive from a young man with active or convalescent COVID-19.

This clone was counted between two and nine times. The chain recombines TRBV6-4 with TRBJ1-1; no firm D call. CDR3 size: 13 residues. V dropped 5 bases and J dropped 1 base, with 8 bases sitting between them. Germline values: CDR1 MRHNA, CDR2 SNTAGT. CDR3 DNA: TGTGCCAGCAGTAAGCGGGAGAACACTGAAGCTTTCTTT. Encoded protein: CASSKRENTEAFF.

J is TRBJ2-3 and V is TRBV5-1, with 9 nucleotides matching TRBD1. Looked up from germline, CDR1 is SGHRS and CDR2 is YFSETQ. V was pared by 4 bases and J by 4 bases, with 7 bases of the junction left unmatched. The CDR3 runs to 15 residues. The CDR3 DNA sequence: TGCGCCAGCAGCATTTACAGGGGGCTTGCAGATACGCAGTATTTT. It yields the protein CASSIYRGLADTQYF.

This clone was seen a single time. CDR3: CASSVGVLNTGELFF. CDR3 nucleotides: TGTGCCAGCAGCGTAGGTGTCCTTAACACCGGGGAGCTGTTTTTT. The rearrangement joins TRBV9 to TRBJ2-2; D is undetermined. The length of the CDR3 is 15 residues. Germline lookup yields CDR1 SGDLS and CDR2 YYNGEE. Trimming pared 0 bases from V and 2 bases from J, leaving 8 bases between.

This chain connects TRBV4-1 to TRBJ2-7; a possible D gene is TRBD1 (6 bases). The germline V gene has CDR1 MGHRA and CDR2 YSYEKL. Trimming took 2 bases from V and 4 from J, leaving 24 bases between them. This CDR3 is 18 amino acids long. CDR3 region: CASSQPGRGSNEVYEQYF. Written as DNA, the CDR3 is TGCGCCAGCAGCCAACCTGGTAGGGGGTCTAACGAAGTGTACGAGCAGTACTTC.

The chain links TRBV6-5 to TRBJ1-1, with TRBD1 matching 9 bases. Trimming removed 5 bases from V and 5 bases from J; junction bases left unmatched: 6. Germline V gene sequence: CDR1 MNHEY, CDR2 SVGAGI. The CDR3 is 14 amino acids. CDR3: CASSIVQGATEAFF. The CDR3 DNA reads TGTGCCAGCAGTATAGTACAGGGGGCTACTGAAGCTTTCTTT.

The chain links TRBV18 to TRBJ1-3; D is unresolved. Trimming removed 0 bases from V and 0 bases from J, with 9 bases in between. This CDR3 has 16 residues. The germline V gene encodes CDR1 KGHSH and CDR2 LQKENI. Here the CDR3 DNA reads TGTGCCAGCTCACCACCGTCGCGGAACTCTGGAAACACCATATATTTT. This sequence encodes CASSPPSRNSGNTIYF. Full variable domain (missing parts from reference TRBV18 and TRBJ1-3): NAGVMQNPRHLVRRRGQEARLRCSPMKGHSHVYWYRQLPEEGLKFMVYLQKENIIDESGMPKERFSAEFPKEGPSILRIQQVVRGDSAAYFCASSPPSRNSGNTIYFGEGSWLTVV.

CDR3 nucleotides: TGTGCCAGCAGTCTAAGCGCGAAGGGGTACACCTTC. Translating it yields CASSLSAKGYTF. The rearrangement joins TRBV2 to TRBJ1-2; D is perhaps TRBD1 (5 bases). The CDR3 is 12 residues long. The germline CDR1 and CDR2 sequences are SNHLY and FYNNEI. Between the trimmed V and J ends, which lost 5 bases and 11 bases, there was a span of 15 bases.

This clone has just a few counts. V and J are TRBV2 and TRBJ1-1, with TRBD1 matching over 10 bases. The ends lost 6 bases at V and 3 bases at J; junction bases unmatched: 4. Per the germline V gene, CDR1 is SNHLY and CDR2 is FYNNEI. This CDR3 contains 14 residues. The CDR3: CASRKGTGDTEAFF. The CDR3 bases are TGTGCCAGCAGAAAAGGGACAGGGGACACTGAAGCTTTCTTT. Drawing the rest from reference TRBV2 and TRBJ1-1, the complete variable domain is EPEVTQTPSHQVTQMGQEVILRCVPISNHLYFYWYRQILGQKVEFLVSFYNNEISEKSEIFDDQFSVERPDGSNFTLKIRSTKLEDSAMYFCASRKGTGDTEAFFGQGTRLTVV.

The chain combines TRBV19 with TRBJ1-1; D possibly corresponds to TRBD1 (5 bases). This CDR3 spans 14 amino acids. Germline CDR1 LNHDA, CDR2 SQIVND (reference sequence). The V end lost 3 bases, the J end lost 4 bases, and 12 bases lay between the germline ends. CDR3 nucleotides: TGTGCCAGTAGTATGGTGCGGGGCAGCACTGAAGCTTTCTTT. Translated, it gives CASSMVRGSTEAFF. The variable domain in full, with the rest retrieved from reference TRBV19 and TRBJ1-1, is DGGITQSPKYLFRKEGQNVTLSCEQNLNHDAMYWYRQDPGQGLRLIYYSQIVNDFQKGDIAEGYSVSREKKESFPLTVTSAQKNPTAFYLCASSMVRGSTEAFFGQGTRLTVV.

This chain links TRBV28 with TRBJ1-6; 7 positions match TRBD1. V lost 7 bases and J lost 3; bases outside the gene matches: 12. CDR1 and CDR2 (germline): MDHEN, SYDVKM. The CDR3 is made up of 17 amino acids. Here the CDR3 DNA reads TGTGCCAGCACCGTAGGGGTAACAGGGGACTATAATTCACCCCTCCACTTT. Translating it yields CASTVGVTGDYNSPLHF.

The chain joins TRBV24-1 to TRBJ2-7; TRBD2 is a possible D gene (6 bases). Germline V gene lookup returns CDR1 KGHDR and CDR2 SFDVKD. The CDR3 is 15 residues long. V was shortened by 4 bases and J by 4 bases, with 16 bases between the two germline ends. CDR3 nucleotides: TGTGCCACCAGTGACGGAGGGCCCATCGGTTACGAGCAGTACTTC. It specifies CATSDGGPIGYEQYF.

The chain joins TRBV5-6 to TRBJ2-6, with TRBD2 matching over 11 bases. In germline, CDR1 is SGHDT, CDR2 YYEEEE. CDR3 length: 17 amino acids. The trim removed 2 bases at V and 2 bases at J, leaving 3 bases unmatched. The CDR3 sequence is CASSLLAGVTGANVLTF. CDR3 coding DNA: TGTGCCAGCAGCTTACTAGCGGGAGTTACTGGGGCCAACGTCCTGACTTTC.

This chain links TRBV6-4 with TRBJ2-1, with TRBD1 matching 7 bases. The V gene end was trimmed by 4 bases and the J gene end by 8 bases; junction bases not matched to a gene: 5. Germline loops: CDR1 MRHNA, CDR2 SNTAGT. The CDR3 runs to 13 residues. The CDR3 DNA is TGTGCCAGCAGTGTTGAAGGGGGCTATGAGCAGTTCTTC. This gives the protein CASSVEGGYEQFF.

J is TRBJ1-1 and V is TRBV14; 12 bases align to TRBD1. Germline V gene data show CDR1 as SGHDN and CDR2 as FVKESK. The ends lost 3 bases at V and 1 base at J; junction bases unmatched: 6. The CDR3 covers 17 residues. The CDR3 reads CASSQRDRGQTNTEAFF. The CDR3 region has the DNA TGTGCCAGCAGCCAGCGGGACAGGGGGCAGACGAACACTGAAGCTTTCTTT.

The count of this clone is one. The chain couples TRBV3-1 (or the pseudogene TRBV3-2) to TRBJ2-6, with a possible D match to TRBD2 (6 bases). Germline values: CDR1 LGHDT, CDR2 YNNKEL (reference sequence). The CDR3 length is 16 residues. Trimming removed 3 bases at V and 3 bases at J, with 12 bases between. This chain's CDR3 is CASSHSLGGGANVLTF. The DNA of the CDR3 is TGTGCCAGCAGCCATAGCCTGGGAGGTGGGGCCAACGTCCTGACTTTC.

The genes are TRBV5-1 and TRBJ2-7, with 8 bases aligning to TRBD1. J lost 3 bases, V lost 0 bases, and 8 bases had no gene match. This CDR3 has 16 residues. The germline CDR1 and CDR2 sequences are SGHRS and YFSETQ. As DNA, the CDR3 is TGCGCCAGCAGCTTGGGGCCCGGGACAGGACTCTACGAGCAGTACTTC. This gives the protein CASSLGPGTGLYEQYF.

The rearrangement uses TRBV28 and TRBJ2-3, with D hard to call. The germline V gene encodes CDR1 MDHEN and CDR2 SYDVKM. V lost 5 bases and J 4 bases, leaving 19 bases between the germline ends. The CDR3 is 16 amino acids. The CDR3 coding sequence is TGTGCCAGCAGTCCTACCCAAACAGTTTACCCAGATACGCAGTATTTT. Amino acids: CASSPTQTVYPDTQYF.

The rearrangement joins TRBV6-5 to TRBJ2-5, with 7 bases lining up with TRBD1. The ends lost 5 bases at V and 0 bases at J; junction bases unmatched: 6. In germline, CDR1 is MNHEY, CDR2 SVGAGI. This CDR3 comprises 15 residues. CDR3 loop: CASSTVQGNQETQYF. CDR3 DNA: TGTGCCAGCAGTACCGTACAGGGGAACCAAGAGACCCAGTACTTC.